This record concerns one T cell receptor beta chain sequence. TCRdb reprocessed the 5' RACE reads; each CDR3 protein has one entry and no DNA is given. This sample carries 130,000 to 150,000 distinct CDR3 sequences, with 12% going to the ten biggest clones. The V gene's germline CDR1 is LNHNV and CDR2 YYDKDF (reference sequence). The CDR3 contains 19 residues. The sample is drawn from a study of T cells expressing NK-cell markers. The sequencing sample was made of blood T cells: a sorted CD56 or NKG2C T cell subset, CD4+ or CD8+ T cells, or bulk PBMC T cells (not recorded which). The receptor comes from a man younger than 35 in good health. This rearrangement joins TRBV15 to TRBJ2-1; no DNA is available, so the TRBD2 call from TCRdb remains unchecked. The CDR3 loop reads CATSRVGPPLAGAYNEQFF.